The sequence of this TCR beta chain was determined in a study of cytomegalovirus exposure and HLA in healthy donors. V was shortened by 2 bases and J by 0 bases, with 11 bases between the two germline ends. Germline assignment: CDR1 GTSNPN and CDR2 SVGIG (reference sequence). This CDR3 region has 14 residues. Profiled with immunoSEQ multiplex PCR; TCRdb holds only in-frame clones, not every one. The table lists about 360,000 clones, 86% of them singletons. The rearrangement links TRBV30 to TRBJ2-7; possibly TRBD2 for D (5 bases). This TCR was sampled from a young woman in good health and CMV-seronegative. Source material: PBMCs. The chain's CDR3 is CAWSPQTTSYEQYF. The DNA of the CDR3 is TGTGCCTGGAGTCCACAGACTACCTCCTACGAGCAGTACTTC.